These 8 T cell receptor beta chains were all obtained from the same sample, sequenced in a study of cytomegalovirus exposure and HLA in healthy donors. PCR used 60 Vbeta primers and 13 Jbeta primers. Only in-frame clones appear in the TCRdb table, and some are missing; sequencing was by immunoSEQ multiplex PCR. The profile covers about 200,000 clones, with 79% appearing a single time and approximately 1.5% taken by the ten largest. The sample was PBMCs. The receptors derive from a middle-aged man in good health and CMV-seronegative.

CDR3 amino acids: CASSLVLGYEQYF. Written as DNA, the CDR3 is TGCGCCAGCAGCTTGGTACTCGGGTACGAGCAGTACTTC. V usage is TRBV5-1 and J usage is TRBJ2-7; D gene unclear. Germline CDR1 is SGHRS and CDR2 is YFSETQ. The CDR3 totals 13 residues. Deletions cut 0 bases from V and 4 bases from J, with 8 bases between.

The chain couples TRBV7-7 to TRBJ2-5; 7 bases are shared with TRBD2. Germline CDR1 reads SSHAT; CDR2 reads FNYEAQ (reference sequence). CDR3 length: 16 residues. With 0 bases clipped from V and 4 bases from J, the junction kept 8 bases outside the gene matches. CDR3 region: CASSLAGTSGGETQYF. The CDR3 DNA is TGTGCCAGCAGCTTAGCCGGGACTTCGGGAGGAGAGACCCAGTACTTC.

The V and J genes are TRBV30 and TRBJ1-2, with 7 positions matching TRBD1. From germline, CDR1 is GTSNPN and CDR2 SVGIG (reference sequence). The CDR3 loop spans 13 amino acids. V lost 4 bases and J lost 6; bases outside the gene matches: 8. CDR3 amino acids: CAWTLQGINGYTF. CDR3 in DNA: TGTGCCTGGACACTACAGGGGATCAATGGCTACACCTTC. The full variable domain, its missing parts supplied by reference TRBV30 and TRBJ1-2, is SQTIHQWPATLVQPVGSPLSLECTVEGTSNPNLYWYRQAAGRGLQLLFYSVGIGQISSEVPQNLSASRPQDRQFILSSKKLLLSDSGFYLCAWTLQGINGYTFGSGTRLTVV.

This sequence joins TRBV19 and TRBJ1-2; 7 nucleotides agree with TRBD1. Germline V gene sequence: CDR1 LNHDA, CDR2 SQIVND (reference sequence). This CDR3 region has 16 residues. Trimming removed 7 bases from V and 0 bases from J; junction bases left unmatched: 11. The CDR3 DNA is TGTGCCAGTAACCTCAGGTGGACAGGTGCTAACTATGGCTACACCTTC. As protein: CASNLRWTGANYGYTF.

J is TRBJ2-1 and V is TRBV11-2, with D possibly matching TRBD2 (5 bases). The CDR3 length is 15 residues. Between the trimmed V and J ends, which lost 3 bases and 4 bases, there was a span of 13 bases. Germline V gene data show CDR1 as SGHAT and CDR2 as FQNNGV. The CDR3 protein is CASSLRVSVYNEQFF. The CDR3 DNA follows: TGTGCCAGCAGCTTGAGGGTTTCGGTATACAATGAGCAGTTCTTC. Combining the CDR3 with reference TRBV11-2 and TRBJ2-1 gives the whole variable domain EAGVAQSPRYKIIEKRQSVAFWCNPISGHATLYWYQQILGQGPKLLIQFQNNGVVDDSQLPKDRFSAERLKGVDSTLKIQPAKLEDSAVYLCASSLRVSVYNEQFFGPGTRLTVL.

The V gene is TRBV6-4, the J gene TRBJ1-1, with no clear D. CDR1 MRHNA and CDR2 SNTAGT come from the germline V gene. The CDR3 covers 14 residues. V dropped 5 bases and J dropped 2 bases, with 12 bases sitting between them. The CDR3 DNA is TGTGCCAGCAGTTTTCCCTCTTCCAACACTGAAGCTTTCTTT. Its translation is CASSFPSSNTEAFF.

The rearrangement uses TRBV29-1 and TRBJ1-3; D gene unclear. Per the germline V gene, CDR1 is SQVTM and CDR2 is ANQGSEA. This CDR3 region has 16 residues. V gave up 4 bases and J gave up 0 bases, with 16 bases separating them. CDR3 protein: CSVGERDIFSGNTIYF. The CDR3 DNA follows: TGCAGCGTTGGCGAGCGGGATATCTTCTCTGGAAACACCATATATTTT.

V is TRBV4-2 and J is TRBJ2-2, with 12 bases lining up with TRBD2. V shed 5 bases and J 5 bases; nucleotides not matched to a gene: 6. This CDR3 contains 16 residues. Germline values: CDR1 LGHNA, CDR2 YNFKEQ. CDR3 DNA sequence: TGTGCCAGCAGCTCTAGCGGGAGGGCCGGGACCGGGGAGCTGTTTTTT. This gives the protein CASSSSGRAGTGELFF.